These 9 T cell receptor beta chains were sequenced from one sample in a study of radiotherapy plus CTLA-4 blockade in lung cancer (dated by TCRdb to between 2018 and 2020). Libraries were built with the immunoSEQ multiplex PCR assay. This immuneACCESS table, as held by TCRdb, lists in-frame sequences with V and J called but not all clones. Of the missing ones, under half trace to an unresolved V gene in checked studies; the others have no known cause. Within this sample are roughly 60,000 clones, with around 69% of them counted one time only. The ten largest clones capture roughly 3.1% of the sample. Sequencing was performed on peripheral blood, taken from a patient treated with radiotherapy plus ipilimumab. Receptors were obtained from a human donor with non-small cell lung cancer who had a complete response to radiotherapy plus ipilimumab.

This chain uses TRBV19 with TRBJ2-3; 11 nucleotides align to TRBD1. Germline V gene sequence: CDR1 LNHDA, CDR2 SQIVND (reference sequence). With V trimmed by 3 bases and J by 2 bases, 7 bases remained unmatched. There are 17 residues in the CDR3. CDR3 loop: CASSMGTGGSLTDTQYF. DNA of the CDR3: TGTGCCAGTAGTATGGGGACAGGGGGGTCCCTCACAGATACGCAGTATTTT.

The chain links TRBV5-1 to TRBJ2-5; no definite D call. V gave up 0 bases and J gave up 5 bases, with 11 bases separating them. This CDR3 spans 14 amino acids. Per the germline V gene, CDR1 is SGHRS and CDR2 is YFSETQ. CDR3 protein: CASSLGTGGETQYF. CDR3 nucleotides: TGCGCCAGCAGCTTGGGTACGGGTGGGGAGACCCAGTACTTC.

The CDR3 DNA follows: TGTGCCAGTAGTATGGAGCCCATGGGGACCCAGTACTTC. This sequence encodes CASSMEPMGTQYF. This chain links TRBV19 with TRBJ2-5; unclear D gene. V was cut by 3 bases and J by 7 bases, with 12 bases left in between. The CDR3 is 13 residues long. Germline assignment: CDR1 LNHDA and CDR2 SQIVND (reference sequence).

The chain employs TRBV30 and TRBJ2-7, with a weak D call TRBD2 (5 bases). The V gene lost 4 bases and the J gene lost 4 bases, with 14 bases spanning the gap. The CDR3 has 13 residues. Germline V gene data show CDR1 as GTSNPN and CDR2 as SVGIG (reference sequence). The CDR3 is CAWTGMAAYEQYF. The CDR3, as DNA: TGTGCCTGGACGGGGATGGCGGCATACGAGCAGTACTTC.

This CDR3 reads CASSSGTGGKNIQYF. CDR3 nucleotide sequence: TGTGCCAGCAGCTCCGGGACAGGGGGCAAAAACATTCAGTACTTC. This sequence joins TRBV7-9 and TRBJ2-4; 11 bases are a match to TRBD1. Germline lookup yields CDR1 SEHNR and CDR2 FQNEAQ (reference sequence). The CDR3 is 15 residues long. V dropped 4 bases and J dropped 3; count of bases not matched to a gene: 2.

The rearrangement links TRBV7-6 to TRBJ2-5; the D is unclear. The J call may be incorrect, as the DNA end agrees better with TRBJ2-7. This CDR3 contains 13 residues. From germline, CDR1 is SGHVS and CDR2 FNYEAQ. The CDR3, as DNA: TGTGCCAGCAGCCCAAGTCGGGTCGGCGAGCAGTACTTC. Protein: CASSPSRVGEQYF.

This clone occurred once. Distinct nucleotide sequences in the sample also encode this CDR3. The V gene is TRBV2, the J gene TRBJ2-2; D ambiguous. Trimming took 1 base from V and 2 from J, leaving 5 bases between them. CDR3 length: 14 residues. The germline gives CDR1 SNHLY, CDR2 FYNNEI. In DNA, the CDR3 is TGTGCCAGCAGTGAAGGGCCTAACACCGGGGAGCTGTTTTTT. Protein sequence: CASSEGPNTGELFF.

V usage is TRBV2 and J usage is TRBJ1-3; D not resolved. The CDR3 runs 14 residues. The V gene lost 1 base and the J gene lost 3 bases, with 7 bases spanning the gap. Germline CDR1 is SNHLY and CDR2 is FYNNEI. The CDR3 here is CASSEGRNGNTIYF. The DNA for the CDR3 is TGTGCCAGCAGTGAAGGTCGTAATGGAAACACCATATATTTT.

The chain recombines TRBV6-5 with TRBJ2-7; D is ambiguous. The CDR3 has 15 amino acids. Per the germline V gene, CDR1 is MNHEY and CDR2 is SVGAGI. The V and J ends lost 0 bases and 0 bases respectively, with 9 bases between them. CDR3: CASSYSRLTSYEQYF. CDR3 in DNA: TGTGCCAGCAGTTACTCGAGGCTAACCTCCTACGAGCAGTACTTC.